Below are 16 T cell receptor beta chains sequenced from a single sample in a study of blood T cell repertoires in COVID-19. Data came from immunoSEQ multiplex PCR; TCRdb stores just in-frame clones and leaves some out. Seen here are about 40,000 clones, 91% observed once, and the top ten hold approximately 15%. The material sequenced was peripheral blood. These TCRs come from a woman aged 30 to 39 in a cohort sampled during active COVID-19.

V is TRBV12-5 and J is TRBJ1-1; TRBD1 might be the D (5 bases). Germline values: CDR1 LGHNT, CDR2 FRNRAP. This CDR3 is 19 amino acids long. The V end was cut by 0 bases, the J end by 0 bases, with 20 bases between. The CDR3, as DNA: TGTGCTAGTGGTTTGGTACATGAAGCAAGGACACTTTTGAACACTGAAGCTTTCTTT. Amino acids: CASGLVHEARTLLNTEAFF.

The CDR3 sequence: CASSLAQGGRETQYF. The CDR3 coding sequence is TGTGCCAGCAGCTTAGCTCAAGGGGGCCGAGAGACCCAGTACTTC. The chain joins TRBV7-9 to TRBJ2-5, with 7 bases that match TRBD1. With 0 bases clipped from V and 4 bases from J, the junction kept 5 bases outside the gene matches. The CDR3 consists of 15 residues. CDR1 SEHNR and CDR2 FQNEAQ come from the germline V gene (reference sequence). Combining the CDR3 with reference TRBV7-9 and TRBJ2-5 gives the whole variable domain DTGVSQNPRHKITKRGQNVTFRCDPISEHNRLYWYRQTLGQGPEFLTYFQNEAQLEKSRLLSDRFSAERPKGSFSTLEIQRTEQGDSAMYLCASSLAQGGRETQYFGPGTRLLVL.

The chain is built from TRBV10-1 and TRBJ2-3, with D uncertain. CDR3 length: 11 residues. V was trimmed by 7 bases and J by 9 bases, leaving 11 bases between them. CDR1 is WNHNN and CDR2 is SYGVQD in the germline V gene (reference sequence). The CDR3 spells CASTLARTQYF. CDR3 nucleotides: TGCGCCAGCACCCTTGCTAGGACGCAGTATTTT.

This chain joins TRBV4-3 and TRBJ2-7, with D tentatively TRBD2 (6 bases). The CDR3 has 15 residues. Germline values: CDR1 LGHNA, CDR2 YSLEER. Trimming pared 1 base from V and 4 bases from J, leaving 14 bases between. The DNA for the CDR3 is TGCGCCAGCAGCCAAGCCCCGGGGGAGTGGTACGAGCAGTACTTC. Translated, it gives CASSQAPGEWYEQYF.

The J gene is TRBJ2-3, the V gene TRBV11-2; D is unclear. The CDR3 loop spans 13 amino acids. CDR1 is SGHAT, CDR2 FQNNGV, per germline. The germline V and J ends were trimmed by 1 base and 6 bases, with 8 bases remaining between them. The CDR3, as DNA: TGTGCCAGCAGCTTAGGGAGCATGGATACGCAGTATTTT. It encodes CASSLGSMDTQYF. Drawing the rest from reference TRBV11-2 and TRBJ2-3, the complete variable domain is EAGVAQSPRYKIIEKRQSVAFWCNPISGHATLYWYQQILGQGPKLLIQFQNNGVVDDSQLPKDRFSAERLKGVDSTLKIQPAKLEDSAVYLCASSLGSMDTQYFGPGTRLTVL.

The genes are TRBV11-2 and TRBJ1-1, with 7 nucleotides matching TRBD1. V shed 5 bases, J shed 5 bases, and the junction held 5 bases outside the gene matches. CDR1 SGHAT and CDR2 FQNNGV come from the germline V gene. The CDR3 totals 13 residues. This chain's CDR3 is CASSPRGWTEAFF. The CDR3 nucleotides are TGTGCCAGCAGCCCCAGGGGGTGGACTGAAGCTTTCTTT.

This chain joins TRBV6-5 and TRBJ1-5, with D possibly TRBD1 on 5 matching bases. The CDR3 is 14 amino acids. Trimming shortened V by 7 bases and J by 2 bases, and 12 bases separated the two germline ends. Germline CDR1 and CDR2: MNHEY and SVGAGI. CDR3 sequence: CASILTGGNQPQHF. The CDR3 DNA reads as TGTGCCAGCATTCTGACGGGGGGCAATCAGCCCCAGCATTTT.

V and J are TRBV6-5 and TRBJ1-2; D ambiguous. The CDR3 runs 13 residues. The germline gives CDR1 MNHEY, CDR2 SVGAGI. Trimming removed 6 bases at V and 5 bases at J, with 13 bases between. The CDR3 sequence is CASRQTTGYGYTF. The CDR3, as DNA: TGTGCCAGCAGACAAACTACCGGGTATGGCTACACCTTC.

J is TRBJ2-2 and V is TRBV5-1; no definite D call. CDR3 length equals 13 residues. CDR1 is SGHRS, CDR2 YFSETQ, per germline. V lost 3 bases to trimming and J lost 8 bases, with 11 bases between them. The CDR3 loop reads CASSSHYPGELFF. The DNA for the CDR3 is TGCGCCAGCAGCTCACATTATCCAGGGGAGCTGTTTTTT.

The J gene is TRBJ2-4, the V gene TRBV7-2, with D possibly being TRBD2 (5 bases). The CDR3 loop spans 15 amino acids. Trimming took 1 base from V and 7 from J, leaving 14 bases between them. Germline values: CDR1 SGHTA, CDR2 FQGNSA. The CDR3, as DNA: TGTGCCAGCAGCTTAGACAGCGGTACAAATAACATTCAGTACTTC. This encodes CASSLDSGTNNIQYF.

The CDR3 nucleotides read TGTGCCAGCAGTGCCTCCCCGGGACAGTTTTATAATTCACCCCTCCACTTT. Residues: CASSASPGQFYNSPLHF. The chain is built from TRBV2 and TRBJ1-6; TRBD1 agrees at 7 bases. The CDR3 loop spans 17 amino acids. Trimming at V came to 4 bases and at J to 4 bases, leaving 10 bases not matched to a gene. CDR1 and CDR2 (germline): SNHLY, FYNNEI. Using reference TRBV2 and TRBJ1-6 for the parts outside the CDR3, the full variable domain is EPEVTQTPSHQVTQMGQEVILRCVPISNHLYFYWYRQILGQKVEFLVSFYNNEISEKSEIFDDQFSVERPDGSNFTLKIRSTKLEDSAMYFCASSASPGQFYNSPLHFGNGTRLTVT.

The rearrangement joins TRBV6-1 to TRBJ2-1; 9 nucleotides line up with TRBD2. V was clipped by 4 bases and J by 4 bases; unmatched bases: 5. CDR1 is MNHNS, CDR2 SASEGT, per germline. The CDR3 has 15 amino acids. In DNA, the CDR3 is TGTGCCAGCAGTGCAGCGGGAGGAAGGTACAATGAGCAGTTCTTC. This translates into CASSAAGGRYNEQFF.

Concerning this clone: A junction end diverges from the germline sequence, so it may reflect a read error. V usage is TRBV18 and J usage is TRBJ1-3; possible D gene TRBD1, 5 bases. The CDR3 runs 16 residues. Germline-derived CDR1 and CDR2 are KGHSH and LQKENI. CDR3 in DNA: TGTGCCAACTCACCTCCGGGGGGAAGCTCCGGAAACACCATATATTTT. The encoded protein is CANSPPGGSSGNTIYF.

Of note for this clone: The junction departs from germline at one end; a sequencing error may be responsible. V and J are TRBV7-7 and TRBJ2-5; 8 bases are shared with TRBD1. Germline assignment: CDR1 SSHAT and CDR2 FNYEAQ (reference sequence). CDR3 length equals 15 residues. CDR3 loop: CASSLGQGRQETQYF. The CDR3 nucleotides read TGTGCTAGCAGCTTAGGACAGGGCCGACAAGAGACCCAGTACTTC.

V gene TRBV6-1 combines with J gene TRBJ1-2; a possible D gene is TRBD1 (5 bases). This CDR3 is built from 15 residues. Germline CDR1 is MNHNS and CDR2 is SASEGT. Trimming took 2 bases from V and 5 from J, leaving 15 bases between them. The CDR3 nucleotides read TGTGCCAGCAGTGAAAGGTCGACAGTTACTTATGGCTACACCTTC. It encodes CASSERSTVTYGYTF.

The CDR3 sequence is CATSSPQKVAGRETQYF. The CDR3 DNA reads TGTGCCACCAGCAGCCCCCAGAAGGTAGCGGGGAGGGAGACCCAGTACTTC. The chain couples TRBV15 to TRBJ2-5; TRBD2 agrees at 8 bases. V lost 3 bases to trimming and J lost 5 bases; unmatched junction nucleotides: 14. CDR1 and CDR2 (germline): LNHNV, YYDKDF (reference sequence). This CDR3 is 17 amino acids long.